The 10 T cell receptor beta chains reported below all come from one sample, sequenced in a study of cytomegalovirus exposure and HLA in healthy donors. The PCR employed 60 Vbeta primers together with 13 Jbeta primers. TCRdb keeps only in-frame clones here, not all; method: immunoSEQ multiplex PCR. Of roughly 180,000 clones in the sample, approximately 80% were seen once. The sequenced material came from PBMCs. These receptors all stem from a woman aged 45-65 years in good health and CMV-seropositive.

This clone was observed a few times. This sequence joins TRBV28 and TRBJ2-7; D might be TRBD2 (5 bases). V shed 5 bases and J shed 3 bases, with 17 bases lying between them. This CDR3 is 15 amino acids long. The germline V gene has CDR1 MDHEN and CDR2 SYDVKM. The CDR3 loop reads CASSTLLTTRYEQYF. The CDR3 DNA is TGTGCCAGCAGTACTCTGTTGACTACCCGCTACGAGCAGTACTTC.

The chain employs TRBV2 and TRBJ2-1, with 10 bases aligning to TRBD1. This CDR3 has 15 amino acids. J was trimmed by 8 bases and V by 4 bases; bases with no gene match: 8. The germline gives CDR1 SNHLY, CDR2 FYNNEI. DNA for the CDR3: TGTGCCAGCAGTGGGGGGACAGGGGCCCAGGATGAGCAGTTCTTC. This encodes CASSGGTGAQDEQFF.

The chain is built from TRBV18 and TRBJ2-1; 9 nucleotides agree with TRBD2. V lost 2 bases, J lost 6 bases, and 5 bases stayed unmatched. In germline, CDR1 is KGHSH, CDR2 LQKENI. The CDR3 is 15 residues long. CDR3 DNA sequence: TGTGCCAGCTCACCAGTCGCGGGGGGGCTCAATGAGCAGTTCTTC. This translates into CASSPVAGGLNEQFF.

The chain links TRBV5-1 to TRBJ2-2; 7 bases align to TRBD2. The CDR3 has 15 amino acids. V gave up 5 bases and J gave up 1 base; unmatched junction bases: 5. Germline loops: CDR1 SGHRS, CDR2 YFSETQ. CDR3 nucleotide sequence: TGCGCCAGCAGGTCGCTAGCGGTGAACACCGGGGAGCTGTTTTTT. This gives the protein CASRSLAVNTGELFF.

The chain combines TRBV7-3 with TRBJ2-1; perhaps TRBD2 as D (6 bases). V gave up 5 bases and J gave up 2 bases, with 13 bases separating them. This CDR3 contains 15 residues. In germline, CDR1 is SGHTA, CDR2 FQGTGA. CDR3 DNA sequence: TGTGCCAGCAGCCCGGGGGTTTCCGCCTACAATGAGCAGTTCTTC. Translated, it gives CASSPGVSAYNEQFF. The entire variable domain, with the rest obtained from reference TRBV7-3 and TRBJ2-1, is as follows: GAGVSQTPSNKVTEKGKYVELRCDPISGHTALYWYRQSLGQGPEFLIYFQGTGAADDSGLPNDRFFAVRPEGSVSTLKIQRTERGDSAVYLCASSPGVSAYNEQFFGPGTRLTVL.

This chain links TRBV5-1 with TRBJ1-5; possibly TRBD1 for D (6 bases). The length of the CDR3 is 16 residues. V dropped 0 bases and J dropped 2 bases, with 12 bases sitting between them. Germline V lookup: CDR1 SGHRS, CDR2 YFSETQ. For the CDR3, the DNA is TGCGCCAGCAGCTTGGATGGACAGTCAGGCAATCAGCCCCAGCATTTT. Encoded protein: CASSLDGQSGNQPQHF.

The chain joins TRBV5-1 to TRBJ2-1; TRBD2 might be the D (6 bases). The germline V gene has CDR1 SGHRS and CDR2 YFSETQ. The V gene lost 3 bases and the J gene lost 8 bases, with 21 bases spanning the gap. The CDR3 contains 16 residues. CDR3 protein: CASSSLVGGGGDEQFF. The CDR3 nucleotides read TGCGCCAGCAGCTCCCTAGTGGGGGGTGGCGGCGATGAGCAGTTCTTC. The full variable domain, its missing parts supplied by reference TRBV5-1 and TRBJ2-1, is KAGVTQTPRYLIKTRGQQVTLSCSPISGHRSVSWYQQTPGQGLQFLFEYFSETQRNKGNFPGRFSGRQFSNSRSEMNVSTLELGDSALYLCASSSLVGGGGDEQFFGPGTRLTVL.

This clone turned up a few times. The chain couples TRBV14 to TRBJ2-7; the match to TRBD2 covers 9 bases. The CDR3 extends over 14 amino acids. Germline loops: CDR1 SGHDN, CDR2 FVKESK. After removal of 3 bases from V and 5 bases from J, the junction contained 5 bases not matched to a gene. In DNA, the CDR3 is TGTGCCAGCAGCCATCGGGCTAGCGGGAACGAGCAGTACTTC. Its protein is CASSHRASGNEQYF.

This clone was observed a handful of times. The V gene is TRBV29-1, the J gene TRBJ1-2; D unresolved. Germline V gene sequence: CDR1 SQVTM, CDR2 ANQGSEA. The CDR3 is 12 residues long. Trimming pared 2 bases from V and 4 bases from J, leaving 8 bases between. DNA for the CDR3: TGCAGCGTTGAACCACAGCTCTATGGCTACACCTTC. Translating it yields CSVEPQLYGYTF.

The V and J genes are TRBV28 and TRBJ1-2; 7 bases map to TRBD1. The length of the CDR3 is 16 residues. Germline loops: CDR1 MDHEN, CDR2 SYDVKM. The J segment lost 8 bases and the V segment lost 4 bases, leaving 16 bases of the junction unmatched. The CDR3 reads CASSSTFLQGLKGYTF. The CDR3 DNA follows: TGTGCCAGCAGTTCGACCTTCCTACAGGGGTTGAAGGGCTACACCTTC.